The 25 T cell receptor beta chains in this list originate from one sample, sequenced in a study of T cells in Graves' hyperthyroidism and ophthalmopathy. Template material for amplifying TCR beta CDR3 regions consisted of RNA transcripts. Initially, a first-round RT-PCR of the TCR CDR3 employed the HTBI primer set. TCRdb fed the multiplex PCR reads into MiXCR, producing one record per CDR3 protein. The table shows roughly 580,000 distinct CDR3 sequences, with approximately 44% occurring only once. The sample comprised peripheral blood or thyroid tissue (not recorded which). These receptors were collected from a woman aged 18-29 years with Graves' hyperthyroidism.

Concerning this clonotype itself: Relative to the germline gene, one junction end is altered; a read error may explain this. V usage is TRBV7-9 and J usage is TRBJ2-5; 9 nucleotides line up with TRBD1. Germline-derived CDR1 and CDR2 are SEHNR and FQNEAQ (reference sequence). This CDR3 comprises 16 residues. The CDR3 is CASSQVPGQGTETQYF. The CDR3 DNA is TGCGCCAGCAGCCAAGTGCCGGGACAGGGCACAGAGACCCAGTACTTC. Variable domain in full (rest from reference TRBV7-9 and TRBJ2-5): DTGVSQNPRHKITKRGQNVTFRCDPISEHNRLYWYRQTLGQGPEFLTYFQNEAQLEKSRLLSDRFSAERPKGSFSTLEIQRTEQGDSAMYLCASSQVPGQGTETQYFGPGTRLLVL.

The chain joins TRBV29-1 to TRBJ1-2; no clear D. CDR1 and CDR2 (germline): SQVTM, ANQGSEA. Trimming shortened V by 5 bases and J by 8 bases, and 6 bases separated the two germline ends. The CDR3 is made up of 9 amino acids. The DNA of the CDR3 is TGCAGCGTTCAACGGGGCTACACCTTC. Protein sequence: CSVQRGYTF.

The chain carries TRBV29-1 and TRBJ1-2, with TRBD1 identical over 7 bases. The CDR3 contains 13 residues. Germline CDR1 and CDR2: SQVTM and ANQGSEA. Trimming took 1 base from V and 8 from J; bases not matched to a gene: 7. The CDR3, as DNA: TGCAGCGTTGAAGGGGTGTCAGGGGGAGGCTACACCTTC. Translation gives CSVEGVSGGGYTF.

The count of this clonotype is one. Mismatch with germline at one junction end may stem from a read error. The chain has TRBV7-2 and TRBJ2-6; possible D gene TRBD2, 5 bases. This CDR3 contains 18 residues. The germline CDR1 and CDR2 sequences are SGHTA and FQGNSA. The CDR3 here is CASSQDPHRGSGANVLTF. DNA for the CDR3: TGCGCCAGCAGCCAAGATCCGCACCGGGGCTCTGGGGCCAACGTCCTGACTTTC.

V gene TRBV19 combines with J gene TRBJ1-2; 10 bases fit TRBD1. The CDR3 is 14 amino acids. CDR1 is LNHDA, CDR2 SQIVND, per germline (reference sequence). J lost 6 bases, V lost 7 bases, and 8 bases had no gene match. This CDR3 reads CASNRDRGGNGYTF. The CDR3 nucleotides read TGTGCCAGTAACCGGGACAGGGGAGGAAATGGCTACACCTTC.

This clonotype was seen a few times. V and J are TRBV19 and TRBJ2-7; the D gene is possibly TRBD2 (6 bases). From germline, CDR1 is LNHDA and CDR2 SQIVND (reference sequence). V lost 3 bases and J 5 bases, leaving 11 bases between the germline ends. The CDR3 is 13 residues long. This CDR3 is CASSMWRGNEQYF. CDR3 in DNA: TGTGCCAGTAGTATGTGGCGGGGAAACGAGCAGTACTTC. Full variable domain (outside the CDR3, taken from reference TRBV19 and TRBJ2-7): DGGITQSPKYLFRKEGQNVTLSCEQNLNHDAMYWYRQDPGQGLRLIYYSQIVNDFQKGDIAEGYSVSREKKESFPLTVTSAQKNPTAFYLCASSMWRGNEQYFGPGTRLTVT.

This clonotype was observed a handful of times. The CDR3 loop is CASSLMTVQDQPQHF. For the CDR3, the DNA is TGTGCCAGCAGTCTAATGACGGTGCAGGATCAGCCCCAGCATTTT. The chain carries TRBV2 and TRBJ1-5; D remains unclear. Germline V gene sequence: CDR1 SNHLY, CDR2 FYNNEI. V lost 5 bases and J 5 bases, leaving 16 bases between the germline ends. The CDR3 covers 15 residues.

V and J are TRBV10-3 and TRBJ1-2, with D perhaps matching TRBD1 (6 bases). The CDR3 runs 15 residues. Germline V gene sequence: CDR1 ENHRY, CDR2 SYGVKD. The V end was cut by 3 bases, the J end by 1 base, with 12 bases between. The CDR3 region has the DNA TGTGCCATCAGTGAACCCAGGGGCGATAACTATGGCTACACCTTC. Translated: CAISEPRGDNYGYTF.

This clonotype was observed many times. The V call is TRBV29-1, the J call TRBJ1-1; possibly TRBD1 for D (5 bases). The CDR3 totals 13 residues. V lost 7 bases and J 3 bases, leaving 15 bases between the germline ends. Germline-derived CDR1 and CDR2 are SQVTM and ANQGSEA. CDR3 amino acids: CSGQRIRDTEAFF. The CDR3 nucleotides are TGCAGCGGGCAAAGGATCAGGGACACTGAAGCTTTCTTT.

Concerning this clonotype: Since a much larger clone is just one base distant, this may be a read error. The J gene is TRBJ1-6, the V gene TRBV7-6, with D possibly matching TRBD1 (5 bases). From germline, CDR1 is SGHVS and CDR2 FNYEAQ. The CDR3 is made up of 15 amino acids. The V and J ends lost 5 bases and 7 bases respectively, with 15 bases between them. CDR3: CASSPRQRDNSPLHF. CDR3 nucleotides: TGTGCCAGCAGCCCGCGACAGCGTGACAATTCACCCCTCCACTTT.

The V call is TRBV7-2, the J call TRBJ1-2, with D perhaps matching TRBD1 (5 bases). CDR1 SGHTA and CDR2 FQGNSA come from the germline V gene. The CDR3 has 15 amino acids. Trimming shortened V by 0 bases and J by 4 bases, and 12 bases separated the two germline ends. CDR3 coding DNA: TGTGCCAGCAGCTTAGCCCGGGGGGAGGTCTATGGCTACACCTTC. Amino acid sequence: CASSLARGEVYGYTF.

Only a few counts were recorded for this clonotype. Here the CDR3 DNA reads TGTGCCAGTAGTATTTTTTGGAGCTATGGCAATCAGCCCCAGCATTTT. This codes for CASSIFWSYGNQPQHF. J is TRBJ1-5 and V is TRBV19, with D hard to call. Trimming removed 3 bases from V and 2 bases from J, with 14 bases in between. This CDR3 has 16 residues. Per the germline V gene, CDR1 is LNHDA and CDR2 is SQIVND (reference sequence).

The chain is built from TRBV4-1 and TRBJ1-2; 7 bases line up with TRBD1. This CDR3 is built from 15 residues. V lost 2 bases and J lost 2; bases outside the gene matches: 5. Germline V lookup: CDR1 MGHRA, CDR2 YSYEKL. The CDR3 sequence: CASSQLLTGNYGYTF. The CDR3 DNA reads TGCGCCAGCAGCCAACTCCTGACAGGGAACTATGGCTACACCTTC.

V gene TRBV2 combines with J gene TRBJ1-1; 8 positions match TRBD1. J was trimmed by 8 bases and V by 9 bases; bases with no gene match: 11. Germline lookup yields CDR1 SNHLY and CDR2 FYNNEI. The CDR3 contains 13 residues. CDR3 amino acids: CARAGTGAGEAFF. The CDR3 coding sequence is TGTGCCAGGGCCGGGACAGGAGCGGGAGAAGCTTTCTTT.

This chain links TRBV20-1 with TRBJ2-5, with 11 bases aligning to TRBD1. CDR1 and CDR2 (germline): DFQATT, SNEGSKA (reference sequence). The CDR3 is 14 residues long. CDR3 in amino acids: CSAGGQGAGETQYF. In DNA, the CDR3 is TGCAGCGCGGGTGGACAGGGGGCAGGAGAGACCCAGTACTTC.

This clonotype occurred a few times. This chain uses TRBV7-3 with TRBJ2-7, with D possibly being TRBD1 (6 bases). Germline V gene lookup returns CDR1 SGHTA and CDR2 FQGTGA. Trimming cost V 8 bases and J 7 bases, with 15 bases left between them. The CDR3 length is 12 residues. The CDR3 region has the DNA TGTGCCAGCGGGCGGACAGACAATGAGCAGTACTTC. It encodes CASGRTDNEQYF.

The chain has TRBV12-3 or TRBV12-4 and TRBJ1-1; D ambiguous. This CDR3 has 14 residues. Trimming removed 3 bases from V and 1 base from J, with 9 bases in between. DNA for the CDR3: TGTGCCAGCAGTTTTGACATGACGAACACTGAAGCTTTCTTT. Protein product: CASSFDMTNTEAFF.

The genes are TRBV19 and TRBJ1-2; D remains unclear. Between the trimmed V and J ends, which lost 4 bases and 4 bases, there was a span of 16 bases. Germline V gene sequence: CDR1 LNHDA, CDR2 SQIVND (reference sequence). This CDR3 has 15 residues. The CDR3 loop reads CASSTTEDGLYGYTF. The CDR3 bases are TGTGCCAGTAGTACCACCGAGGACGGACTCTATGGCTACACCTTC.

The rearrangement links TRBV9 to TRBJ2-2; D may be TRBD1 or TRBD2 (5 bases each). Trimming left V 4 bases short and J 8 bases short, with 18 bases between. Germline CDR1 and CDR2: SGDLS and YYNGEE. CDR3 length: 15 residues. The CDR3 DNA follows: TGTGCCAGCAGCTTTGGTGGGGCTAGCTGGGGGGAGCTGTTTTTT. Translated, it gives CASSFGGASWGELFF.

This rearrangement joins TRBV2 to TRBJ1-2; 12 bases match TRBD1. Germline V lookup: CDR1 SNHLY, CDR2 FYNNEI. Trimming cost V 9 bases and J 10 bases; bases outside gene matches: 6. This CDR3 has 12 residues. CDR3 coding DNA: TGTGCCAGTAGACCGGGACAGGGGGCCTACACCTTC. Translation gives CASRPGQGAYTF.

This clonotype was recorded many times. The V call is TRBV7-8, the J call TRBJ2-7; D gene unclear. Germline V lookup: CDR1 SGHVS, CDR2 FQNEAQ. The germline V and J ends were trimmed by 0 bases and 4 bases, with 13 bases remaining between them. The CDR3 is made up of 15 amino acids. The CDR3 sequence: CASSLAQVAGYEQYF. The CDR3 DNA reads as TGTGCCAGCAGCTTAGCGCAGGTAGCTGGGTACGAGCAGTACTTC. Filled out from reference TRBV7-8 and TRBJ2-7, the complete variable domain reads GAGVSQSPRYKVAKRGQDVALRCDPISGHVSLFWYQQALGQGPEFLTYFQNEAQLDKSGLPSDRFFAERPEGSVSTLKIQRTQQEDSAVYLCASSLAQVAGYEQYFGPGTRLTVT.

This clonotype was counted ten times or more. The genes are TRBV24-1 and TRBJ2-7; D unclear. Germline-derived CDR1 and CDR2 are KGHDR and SFDVKD. This CDR3 has 12 amino acids. The V end lost 3 bases, the J end lost 6 bases, and 8 bases lay between the germline ends. DNA for the CDR3: TGTGCCACCAGTGATACCCCGGGCGAGCAGTACTTC. Translation: CATSDTPGEQYF.

This clonotype was counted ten times or more. The chain recombines TRBV20-1 with TRBJ1-2, with a possible D match to TRBD1 (5 bases). CDR1 is DFQATT and CDR2 is SNEGSKA in the germline V gene (reference sequence). The V gene lost 1 base and the J gene lost 2 bases, with 11 bases spanning the gap. The CDR3 covers 14 residues. The chain's CDR3 is CSARVGRANYGYTF. CDR3 DNA sequence: TGCAGTGCTAGAGTCGGCAGGGCAAACTATGGCTACACCTTC.

The J gene is TRBJ2-5, the V gene TRBV7-2; D not certain. This CDR3 spans 13 amino acids. V lost 3 bases to trimming and J lost 4 bases, with 9 bases between them. Germline CDR1 and CDR2: SGHTA and FQGNSA. The CDR3 reads CASSFGLGETQYF. The CDR3 bases are TGTGCCAGCAGCTTTGGGCTGGGAGAGACCCAGTACTTC.

The chain joins TRBV20-1 to TRBJ1-4; perhaps TRBD1 as D (6 bases). The germline gives CDR1 DFQATT, CDR2 SNEGSKA (reference sequence). This CDR3 is 14 amino acids long. Trimming shortened V by 6 bases and J by 7 bases, and 18 bases separated the two germline ends. CDR3 residues: CSAQGQGNGEKLFF. DNA for the CDR3: TGCAGTGCCCAGGGCCAGGGGAATGGTGAAAAACTGTTTTTT.